One sample yielded the 25 T cell receptor beta chains listed below, sequenced in a study of CD8 T cells in ankylosing spondylitis. TCRdb recomputed calls from the 5' RACE reads with MiXCR, one row per CDR3 protein. The sample holds some 120,000 distinct CDR3 sequences, over 6% seen once. The sequenced material came from blood, either unsorted or a sorted T cell fraction (not recorded which). These receptors all come from a male donor with ankylosing spondylitis or in good health (not recorded which).

This clonotype has ten or more counts. The V gene is TRBV5-1, the J gene TRBJ2-7; 7 positions match TRBD1. Trimming removed 3 bases from V and 4 bases from J; junction bases left unmatched: 4. CDR1 is SGHRS and CDR2 is YFSETQ in the germline V gene. The CDR3 length is 13 residues. The CDR3 spells CASSSRQGYEQYF. CDR3 in DNA: TGCGCCAGCAGCTCGAGACAGGGTTACGAGCAGTACTTC.

A few counts support this clonotype. V gene TRBV30 combines with J gene TRBJ2-7; 9 positions agree with TRBD1. The length of the CDR3 is 15 residues. The ends lost 1 base at V and 3 bases at J; junction bases unmatched: 7. CDR1 is GTSNPN, CDR2 SVGIG, per germline (reference sequence). In DNA form, the CDR3 reads TGTGCCTGGAGTGATTTCGGGACAGGGCTCTACGAGCAGTACTTC. Its protein product is CAWSDFGTGLYEQYF.

The chain is built from TRBV7-3 and TRBJ2-3; 12 nucleotides match TRBD2. Germline CDR1 is SGHTA and CDR2 is FQGTGA. Trimming cost V 1 base and J 1 base; bases outside gene matches: 3. The CDR3 runs to 17 residues. CDR3 sequence: CASSLNPSGGGTDTQYF. The DNA of the CDR3 is TGTGCCAGCAGCTTAAACCCTAGCGGGGGGGGCACAGATACGCAGTATTTT.

This clonotype was detected ten times or more. The CDR3 sequence: CASSPRGNSQPQHF. The CDR3 DNA sequence: TGTGCCAGCAGCCCGAGGGGGAACAGTCAGCCCCAGCATTTT. The V call is TRBV7-2, the J call TRBJ1-5, with D tentatively TRBD1 (6 bases). CDR1 is SGHTA, CDR2 FQGNSA, per germline. The CDR3 consists of 14 residues. Deletions cut 5 bases from V and 6 bases from J, with 14 bases between.

The sample holds many counts of this clonotype. The V call is TRBV7-2, the J call TRBJ2-1; D gene ambiguous. This CDR3 comprises 12 residues. Germline CDR1 is SGHTA and CDR2 is FQGNSA. V gave up 1 base and J gave up 7 bases, with 5 bases separating them. The CDR3 sequence: CASSLGVNEQFF. The CDR3, as DNA: TGTGCCAGCAGCTTAGGAGTTAATGAGCAGTTCTTC.

Ten or more counts support this clonotype. The chain uses TRBV20-1 and TRBJ1-1; weak D call: TRBD1 (6 bases). CDR3 size: 14 residues. Germline V gene data show CDR1 as DFQATT and CDR2 as SNEGSKA (reference sequence). Trimming cost V 3 bases and J 1 base, with 12 bases left between them. CDR3 loop: CSASNSDRNTEAFF. For the CDR3, the DNA is TGCAGTGCTAGCAACTCGGACAGGAACACTGAAGCTTTCTTT.

The rearrangement joins TRBV5-1 to TRBJ2-1; D not resolved. There are 13 residues in the CDR3. V dropped 7 bases and J dropped 5 bases, with 13 bases sitting between them. Germline V gives CDR1 SGHRS, CDR2 YFSETQ. CDR3 in DNA: TGCGCCAGCTTCTTGGACGACGACAATGAGCAGTTCTTC. It is translated as CASFLDDDNEQFF.

The sample holds many counts of this clonotype. The V gene is TRBV7-8, the J gene TRBJ2-5; D might be TRBD2 (6 bases). Trimming left V 1 base short and J 5 bases short, with 11 bases between. From germline, CDR1 is SGHVS and CDR2 FQNEAQ. CDR3 length equals 14 residues. The CDR3 region is CASSLGAGRETQYF. The DNA of the CDR3 is TGTGCCAGCAGCTTAGGTGCGGGGCGGGAGACCCAGTACTTC.

This clonotype occurred many times. Here the CDR3 DNA reads TGTGCCAGCAGCTCTCAAGCGGGAGGGAGCACAGATACGCAGTATTTT. Its protein is CASSSQAGGSTDTQYF. This chain joins TRBV7-9 and TRBJ2-3, with 10 bases aligning to TRBD2. The CDR3 consists of 16 residues. After removal of 4 bases from V and 0 bases from J, the junction contained 4 bases not matched to a gene. Per germline, CDR1 SEHNR and CDR2 FQNEAQ (reference sequence).

Many counts were recorded for this clonotype. CDR3 in DNA: TGTGCCATCAGACTCGGGCAGAACTCCTACGAGCAGTACTTC. This translates into CAIRLGQNSYEQYF. The chain links TRBV10-3 to TRBJ2-7; the D is unclear. The CDR3 runs 14 residues. The germline CDR1 and CDR2 sequences are ENHRY and SYGVKD. V lost 6 bases to trimming and J lost 0 bases, with 12 bases between them.

At least ten counts were recorded for this clonotype. The CDR3 loop is CASSSDSSYEQYF. The CDR3 DNA sequence: TGCGCCAGCAGCTCCGACAGCTCCTACGAGCAGTACTTC. The chain carries TRBV5-1 and TRBJ2-7, with D possibly matching TRBD1 (5 bases). The V and J ends lost 3 bases and 0 bases respectively, with 7 bases between them. Germline values: CDR1 SGHRS, CDR2 YFSETQ. The CDR3 consists of 13 residues. Together with reference TRBV5-1 and TRBJ2-7, the CDR3 gives the full variable domain: KAGVTQTPRYLIKTRGQQVTLSCSPISGHRSVSWYQQTPGQGLQFLFEYFSETQRNKGNFPGRFSGRQFSNSRSEMNVSTLELGDSALYLCASSSDSSYEQYFGPGTRLTVT.

This clonotype has at least ten counts. The chain combines TRBV9 with TRBJ2-3; 7 bases agree with TRBD2. Trimming cost V 3 bases and J 5 bases; bases outside gene matches: 12. The CDR3 consists of 16 residues. Germline assignment: CDR1 SGDLS and CDR2 YYNGEE. CDR3 DNA: TGTGCCAGCAGCGCCTGGGACTACCCTGGAATAGATACGCAGTATTTT. It specifies CASSAWDYPGIDTQYF.

This clonotype was seen many times. The chain joins TRBV28 to TRBJ1-5; TRBD1 matches 11 bases. The CDR3 is 21 residues long. Germline CDR1 MDHEN, CDR2 SYDVKM. Losses at the gene ends were 3 bases for V and 0 bases for J; bases not matched to a gene: 16. CDR3: CASSFPSLRDRGFYSNQPQHF. CDR3 in DNA: TGTGCCAGCAGTTTTCCCTCCCTCCGGGACAGGGGGTTTTATAGCAATCAGCCCCAGCATTTT.

This clonotype was counted ten times or more. The chain is built from TRBV3-1 and TRBJ2-7, with a weak D call TRBD1 (6 bases). Germline V gives CDR1 LGHDT, CDR2 YNNKEL (reference sequence). V lost 1 base and J lost 2, with 9 bases in between. The CDR3 extends over 14 amino acids. In DNA form, the CDR3 reads TGTGCCAGCAGCCAAGGCAGGGGAGCCTACGAGCAGTACTTC. It translates to CASSQGRGAYEQYF.

There are many counts of this clonotype. The chain links TRBV7-3 to TRBJ1-6, with D possibly being TRBD1 (6 bases). This CDR3 is 15 amino acids long. Germline CDR1 is SGHTA and CDR2 is FQGTGA. Trimming took off 1 base at V and 8 bases at J, with 12 bases between the two ends. The CDR3, as DNA: TGTGCCAGCAGCTTAAGAACCAGGGGCGATTCACCCCTCCACTTT. The encoded protein is CASSLRTRGDSPLHF. Filled out from reference TRBV7-3 and TRBJ1-6, the complete variable domain reads GAGVSQTPSNKVTEKGKYVELRCDPISGHTALYWYRQSLGQGPEFLIYFQGTGAADDSGLPNDRFFAVRPEGSVSTLKIQRTERGDSAVYLCASSLRTRGDSPLHFGNGTRLTVT.

In regard to this clonotype: One end of the junction is discordant with germline, which a read error may explain. V and J are TRBV18 and TRBJ2-2; a weak D match, TRBD1 (6 bases). This CDR3 contains 15 residues. Per germline, CDR1 KGHSH and CDR2 LQKENI. The chain's CDR3 is CAGSRGGTNTGELFF. CDR3 DNA sequence: TGTGCCGGCTCTCGAGGGGGAACGAACACCGGGGAGCTGTTTTTT.

This clonotype was detected ten times or more. The CDR3 DNA reads TGCAGTGCTATGTCTAATAGCGGGGCAGATACGCAGTATTTT. Translation gives CSAMSNSGADTQYF. The chain joins TRBV20-1 to TRBJ2-3, with 8 bases fitting TRBD2. The length of the CDR3 is 14 residues. V was pared by 4 bases and J by 4 bases, with 7 bases of the junction left unmatched. CDR1 DFQATT and CDR2 SNEGSKA come from the germline V gene (reference sequence).

This clonotype was detected only a few times. The rearrangement uses TRBV3-1 and TRBJ2-1; no clear D. The CDR3 extends over 14 amino acids. Trimming stripped 3 bases from V and 2 bases from J, with 8 bases between. Germline V lookup: CDR1 LGHDT, CDR2 YNNKEL (reference sequence). CDR3 DNA: TGTGCCAGCAGCCAGAGTGTCACCTACAATGAGCAGTTCTTC. Amino acid sequence: CASSQSVTYNEQFF.

This clonotype was observed many times. This sequence joins TRBV5-1 and TRBJ2-2; 7 bases match TRBD2. The CDR3 extends over 16 amino acids. The germline CDR1 and CDR2 sequences are SGHRS and YFSETQ. V dropped 4 bases and J dropped 2; count of bases not matched to a gene: 8. CDR3 loop: CASSGRGSGNTGELFF. CDR3 nucleotides: TGCGCCAGCAGCGGGAGGGGAAGCGGTAACACCGGGGAGCTGTTTTTT.

The table lists this clonotype with many counts. V gene TRBV2 combines with J gene TRBJ1-2; 7 nucleotides agree with TRBD1. J gave up 5 bases and V 6 bases, and 9 bases lay outside the gene matches. The CDR3 has 14 residues. Germline V gene data show CDR1 as SNHLY and CDR2 as FYNNEI. CDR3 sequence reads: CASSGDRVGYGYTF. DNA of the CDR3: TGTGCCAGCAGCGGCGACAGGGTGGGATATGGCTACACCTTC.

This clonotype was counted at least ten times. The CDR3, as DNA: TGTGCCATCAGTGAGTCAGCGCAGGGGAATTCACCCCTCCACTTT. This encodes CAISESAQGNSPLHF. The genes are TRBV10-3 and TRBJ1-6, with D possibly being TRBD1 (6 bases). This CDR3 comprises 15 residues. Looked up from germline, CDR1 is ENHRY and CDR2 is SYGVKD. The germline V and J ends were trimmed by 0 bases and 7 bases, with 10 bases remaining between them.

This clonotype appeared a single time. This rearrangement joins TRBV6-5 to TRBJ1-2; D is unresolved. CDR3 length: 13 amino acids. Germline CDR1 and CDR2: MNHEY and SVGAGI. V was pared by 2 bases and J by 6 bases, with 10 bases between. CDR3 protein: CASSYRVKDGYTF. The CDR3 DNA follows: TGTGCCAGCAGTTACAGGGTTAAGGATGGCTACACCTTC.

This clonotype was observed at least ten times. The gene calls are TRBV3-1 and TRBJ2-7; D call uncertain. The ends were cut back, 5 bases at V and 1 base at J, with 12 bases in the middle. The CDR3 is 14 residues long. Looked up from germline, CDR1 is LGHDT and CDR2 is YNNKEL (reference sequence). The CDR3 region is CASSSMADSYEQYF. The CDR3 region has the DNA TGTGCCAGCAGCTCCATGGCGGATTCCTACGAGCAGTACTTC.

This clonotype was counted ten times or more. The V gene is TRBV7-2, the J gene TRBJ1-2; D perhaps matches TRBD1 (5 bases). The CDR3 spans 13 residues. Germline V gives CDR1 SGHTA, CDR2 FQGNSA. The germline V and J ends were trimmed by 4 bases and 6 bases, with 12 bases remaining between them. CDR3 amino acids: CASSSRDGNGYTF. The CDR3 nucleotides are TGTGCCAGCAGCTCCCGGGACGGTAATGGCTACACCTTC.

This clonotype was recorded many times. The V call is TRBV5-1, the J call TRBJ2-2; 13 bases are shared with TRBD2. Germline trimming cut 4 bases from V and 8 bases from J; bases unmatched to any gene: 5. Germline loops: CDR1 SGHRS, CDR2 YFSETQ. This CDR3 has 15 residues. The CDR3 spells CASSPGLAGRGELFF. The CDR3 bases are TGCGCCAGCAGCCCGGGACTAGCGGGGAGAGGGGAGCTGTTTTTT.